Detailed here is one T cell receptor (beta chain). The germline V and J ends were trimmed by 6 bases and 5 bases, with 17 bases remaining between them. Germline V CDR1 and CDR2: LGHDT, YNNKEL (reference sequence). This CDR3 is 15 amino acids long. A single record per CDR3 protein comes from TCRdb applying MiXCR to the RT-PCR reads. The sample yields about 110,000 distinct CDR3 sequences, about a third seen once. The sample is drawn from a study of patients and donors after allogeneic stem cell transplantation. What was sequenced was blood, either unsorted or a sorted T cell fraction (not recorded which). This receptor was obtained from a human donor who was either an allogeneic HSCT recipient or a stem cell or donor lymphocyte infusion donor (not recorded which). It is not recorded whose cells these are; they may come from a transplant donor. This rearrangement joins TRBV3-1 to TRBJ2-1, with a tentative D call TRBD2 (6 bases). CDR3 residues: CASSRGLATNNEQFF. Here the CDR3 DNA reads TGTGCCAGCAGTCGCGGTCTAGCGACTAACAATGAGCAGTTCTTC.